This is a list of T cell receptor beta chains from one sample in a study of cytomegalovirus exposure and HLA in healthy donors. Assay: immunoSEQ multiplex PCR; the TCRdb copy retains only in-frame clones and omits some. The table lists tens of thousands of clones, less than 75% of them singletons. Sequenced sample: PBMCs. These receptors were obtained from a woman aged 25 to 45 in good health and CMV-seronegative. Both conserved end residues are part of each CDR3. D genes are given only for firm matches. Size tells how often a clone was seen (once, few, many) or the class of an expanded clone, and some rows leave it out.

>TRBV11-3|TRBJ2-2|.|.
CASRSSATGELFF
TGTGCCAGCAGATCTAGCGCCACCGGGGAGCTGTTTTTT
>TRBV4-1|TRBJ1-2|.|.
CASSQRSPDKGGYTF
TGCGCCAGCAGCCAGAGGAGCCCGGACAAAGGCGGCTACACCTTC
>TRBV28|TRBJ1-1|.|.
CASSFSSTGGTEAFF
TGTGCCAGCAGTTTTTCATCGACAGGAGGCACTGAAGCTTTCTTT
>TRBV7-2|TRBJ1-4|.|TRBD1
CASSLGGQGEKLFF
TGTGCCAGCAGCCTAGGAGGACAGGGAGAAAAACTGTTTTTT
>TRBV6-6|TRBJ2-1|.|.
CATRASQNEQFF
TGTGCCACGCGAGCTAGCCAAAATGAGCAGTTCTTC
>TRBV7-7|TRBJ2-2|.|TRBD1
CASSLLGTGDFSAYTGELFF
TGTGCCAGCAGCTTACTCGGGACAGGGGATTTCTCAGCGTACACCGGGGAGCTGTTTTTT
>TRBV5-6|TRBJ2-7|.|.
CASSFMNRVHEQYF
TGTGCCAGCAGCTTTATGAACAGGGTCCACGAGCAGTACTTC
>TRBV2|TRBJ2-3|once|TRBD2
CASSRGSGGRSSTDTQYF
TGTGCCAGCAGCCGCGGGAGCGGGGGGCGTTCTAGCACAGATACGCAGTATTTT
>TRBV18|TRBJ1-2|.|TRBD1
CASSSNTGARGYTF
TGTGCCAGCTCATCGAATACAGGGGCGCGAGGCTACACCTTC
>TRBV29-1|TRBJ1-6|.|.
CSVDGQTDSPLHF
TGCAGCGTTGATGGACAGACAGATTCACCCCTCCACTTT
>TRBV29-1|TRBJ2-3|.|.
CSVEDHGGFTDTQYF
TGCAGCGTTGAAGATCATGGGGGCTTCACAGATACGCAGTATTTT
>TRBV6-5|TRBJ1-5|few|.
CASSLGGLANQPQHF
TGTGCCAGCAGTCTCGGGGGGCTAGCAAATCAGCCCCAGCATTTT
>TRBV5-6|TRBJ1-1|.|.
CASSLGGGTEAFF
TGTGCCAGCAGCTTGGGAGGGGGCACTGAAGCTTTCTTT
>TRBV2|TRBJ1-6|.|.
CASCQSTRSPLHF
TGTGCCAGCTGCCAGTCGACAAGATCACCCCTCCACTTT
>TRBV11-1|TRBJ2-1|.|.
CASSRSQGWTYNEQFF
TGTGCCAGCAGCCGTTCCCAGGGGTGGACCTACAATGAGCAGTTCTTC
>TRBV7-9|TRBJ2-5|.|TRBD1
CASSLRQGAWVGETQYF
TGTGCCAGCAGCTTACGGCAGGGGGCATGGGTAGGGGAGACCCAGTACTTC
>TRBV18|TRBJ2-3|.|TRBD2
CASSSLAGITDTQYF
TGTGCCAGCTCATCACTAGCGGGGATCACAGATACGCAGTATTTT
>TRBV11-2|TRBJ1-1|.|TRBD1
CASSATGFHTEAFF
TGTGCCAGCAGCGCGACAGGGTTCCACACTGAAGCTTTCTTT
>TRBV11-2|TRBJ2-7|.|TRBD1
CASSVQGAHEQYF
TGTGCCAGCAGTGTCCAGGGGGCCCACGAGCAGTACTTC
>TRBV6-4|TRBJ2-3|.|TRBD2
CASSDSGGTADTQYF
TGTGCCAGCAGTGACAGCGGGGGGACCGCGGATACGCAGTATTTT
>TRBV4-3|TRBJ1-2|.|.
CASSQDGLSYGYTF
TGCGCCAGCAGCCAGGACGGACTCTCCTATGGCTACACCTTC
>TRBV5-1|TRBJ2-1|once|TRBD1
CASSHGTGGESNEQFF
TGCGCCAGCAGCCACGGGACAGGGGGCGAAAGCAATGAGCAGTTCTTC
>TRBV30|TRBJ2-3|.|TRBD2
CACPPRAGGTDTQYF
TGTGCCTGCCCCCCTCGAGCGGGGGGGACAGATACGCAGTATTTT
>TRBV5-5|TRBJ2-5|.|.
CASSPDSQETQYF
TGTGCCAGCAGTCCGGACAGCCAAGAGACCCAGTACTTC
>TRBV7-8|TRBJ2-7|.|TRBD1
CASRQDRANYEQYF
TGTGCCAGTAGACAGGACAGGGCAAACTACGAGCAGTACTTC
>TRBV4-1|TRBJ2-3|.|.
CASSASGTDTQYF
TGCGCCAGCAGCGCCTCGGGCACAGATACGCAGTATTTT
>TRBV28|TRBJ1-5|.|.
CASSYSGQPQHF
TGTGCCAGCAGTTATTCGGGACAGCCCCAGCATTTT
>TRBV27|TRBJ1-4|few|.
CASRKSTGTENEKLFF
TGTGCCAGCAGAAAGTCAACCGGGACTGAAAATGAAAAACTGTTTTTT
>TRBV11-2|TRBJ1-5|.|.
CASSLSSNQPRHF
TGTGCCAGCAGCTTAAGTAGCAATCAGCCCCGGCATTTT
>TRBV30|TRBJ2-1|once|.
CAWSYQGLVTRFF
TGTGCCTGGAGTTATCAGGGCTTGGTAACAAGGTTCTTC
>TRBV6-1|TRBJ1-2|.|TRBD1
CASSESGTGVSSGYTF
TGTGCCAGCAGTGAATCCGGGACAGGGGTTAGTAGCGGCTACACCTTC
>TRBV10-2|TRBJ1-4|.|TRBD1
CASGRQGDHEKLFF
TGCGCCAGCGGTAGACAGGGTGATCATGAAAAACTGTTTTTT
>TRBV7-3|TRBJ2-1|once|TRBD1
CASSLRTGRPYNEQFF
TGTGCCAGCAGCCTGCGGACAGGGCGGCCCTACAATGAGCAGTTCTTC
>TRBV9|TRBJ1-1|.|.
CASSAGQSTEAFF
TGTGCCAGCAGCGCTGGACAGTCCACTGAAGCTTTCTTT
>TRBV19|TRBJ1-1|.|TRBD1
CASSIAGTGLTEAFF
TGTGCCAGTAGTATAGCCGGGACAGGGCTCACTGAAGCTTTCTTT
>TRBV7-3|TRBJ2-3|once|.
CASSSISGDTQYF
TGTGCCAGCAGCTCCATCTCGGGGGATACGCAGTATTTT
>TRBV27|TRBJ2-7|.|.
CASRHLDSSSYEQYF
TGTGCCAGCAGGCACCTGGACAGCTCCTCGTACGAGCAGTACTTC
>TRBV7-3|TRBJ2-6|.|TRBD2
CASSLGGGASGANVLTF
TGTGCCAGCAGCTTAGGCGGGGGGGCCTCCGGGGCCAACGTCCTGACTTTC
>TRBV28|TRBJ1-1|few|.
CASRPGGYTEAFF
TGTGCCAGCAGGCCGGGGGGGTACACTGAAGCTTTCTTT
>TRBV4-2|TRBJ2-3|.|.
CASSQDKTGRDTQYF
TGTGCCAGCAGCCAAGATAAGACAGGGAGGGATACGCAGTATTTT
>TRBV6-5|TRBJ1-6|few|.
CASSFLGAFNSPLHF
TGTGCCAGCAGTTTCTTAGGGGCCTTTAATTCACCCCTCCACTTT
>TRBV27|TRBJ2-2|.|.
CASSLRGSDTGELFF
TGTGCCAGCAGTTTACGAGGGTCAGACACCGGGGAGCTGTTTTTT
>TRBV7-9|TRBJ2-7|.|TRBD2
CASSLVAGGLDEQYF
TGTGCCAGCAGCTTAGTAGCGGGGGGGCTGGACGAGCAGTACTTC
>TRBV11-2|TRBJ1-5|.|TRBD1
CASSRTGEGSDQPQHF
TGTGCCAGCAGCCGGACAGGGGAGGGGAGCGATCAGCCCCAGCATTTT
>TRBV29-1|TRBJ2-1|.|.
CSVEGYTGSYNEQFF
TGCAGCGTTGAAGGATACACGGGCTCCTACAATGAGCAGTTCTTC